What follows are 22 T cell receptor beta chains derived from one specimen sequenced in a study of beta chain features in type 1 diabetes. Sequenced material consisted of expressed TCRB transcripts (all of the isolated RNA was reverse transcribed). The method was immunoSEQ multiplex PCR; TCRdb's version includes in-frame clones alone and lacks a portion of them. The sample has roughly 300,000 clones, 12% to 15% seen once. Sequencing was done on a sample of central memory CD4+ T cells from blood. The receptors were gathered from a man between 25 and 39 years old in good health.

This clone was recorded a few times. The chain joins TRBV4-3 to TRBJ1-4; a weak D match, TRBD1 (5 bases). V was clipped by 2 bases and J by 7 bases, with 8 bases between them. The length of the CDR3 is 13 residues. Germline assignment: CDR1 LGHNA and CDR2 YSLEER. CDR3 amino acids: CASSQSTGEKLFF. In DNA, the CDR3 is TGCGCCAGCAGCCAATCAACAGGTGAAAAACTGTTTTTT.

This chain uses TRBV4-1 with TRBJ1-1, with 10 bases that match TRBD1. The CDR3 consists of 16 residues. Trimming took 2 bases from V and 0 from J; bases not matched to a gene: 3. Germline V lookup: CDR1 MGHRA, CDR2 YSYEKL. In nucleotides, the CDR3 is TGCGCCAGCAGCCAATCCGGGACAGGGGTGAACACTGAAGCTTTCTTT. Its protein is CASSQSGTGVNTEAFF.

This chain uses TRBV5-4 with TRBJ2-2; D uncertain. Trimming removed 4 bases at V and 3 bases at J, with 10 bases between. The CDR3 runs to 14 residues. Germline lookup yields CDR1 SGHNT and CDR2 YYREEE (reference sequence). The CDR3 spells CASSTDTHTGELFF. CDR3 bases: TGTGCCAGCAGCACCGACACCCACACCGGGGAGCTGTTTTTT.

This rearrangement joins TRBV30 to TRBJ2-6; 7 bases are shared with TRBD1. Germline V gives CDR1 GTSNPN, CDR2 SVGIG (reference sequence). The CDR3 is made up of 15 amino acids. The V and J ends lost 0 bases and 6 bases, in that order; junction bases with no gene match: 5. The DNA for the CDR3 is TGTGCCTGGAGTGTATGGCAGGGGGTGGCCAACGTCCTGACTTTC. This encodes CAWSVWQGVANVLTF.

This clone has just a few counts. The CDR3, as DNA: TGTGCCAGCAGCCGCGACAGGGGCTTGAGTCAGCCCCAGCATTTT. It translates to CASSRDRGLSQPQHF. This chain uses TRBV5-6 with TRBJ1-5, with TRBD1 identical over 8 bases. The CDR3 extends over 15 amino acids. V lost 4 bases and J lost 6; bases outside the gene matches: 9. Germline CDR1 is SGHDT and CDR2 is YYEEEE.

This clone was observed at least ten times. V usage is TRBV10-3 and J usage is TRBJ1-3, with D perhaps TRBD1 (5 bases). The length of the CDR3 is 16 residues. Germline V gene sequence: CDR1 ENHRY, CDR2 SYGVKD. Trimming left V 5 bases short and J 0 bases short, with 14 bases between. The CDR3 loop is CAISRGTGNSGNTIYF. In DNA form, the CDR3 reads TGTGCCATCAGTAGAGGGACGGGAAACTCTGGAAACACCATATATTTT.

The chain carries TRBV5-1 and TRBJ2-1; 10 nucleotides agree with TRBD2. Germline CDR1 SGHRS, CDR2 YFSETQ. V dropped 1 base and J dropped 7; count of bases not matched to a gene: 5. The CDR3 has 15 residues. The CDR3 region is CASSLSGGERNEQFF. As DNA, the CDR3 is TGCGCCAGCAGCTTGAGCGGGGGGGAAAGAAATGAGCAGTTCTTC.

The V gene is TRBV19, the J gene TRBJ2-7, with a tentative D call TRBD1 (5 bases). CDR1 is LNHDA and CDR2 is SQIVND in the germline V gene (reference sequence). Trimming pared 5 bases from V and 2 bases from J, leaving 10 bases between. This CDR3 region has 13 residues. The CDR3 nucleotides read TGTGCCAGTAGTCGACAGAGCACCTACGAGCAGTACTTC. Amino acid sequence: CASSRQSTYEQYF.

Here the CDR3 reads CASSLFPNTGELFF. The CDR3 nucleotides are TGCGCCAGCAGCTTGTTCCCTAACACCGGGGAGCTGTTTTTT. The J gene is TRBJ2-2, the V gene TRBV5-1; no clear D gene. There are 14 residues in the CDR3. CDR1 and CDR2 (germline): SGHRS, YFSETQ. The V gene lost 1 base and the J gene lost 2 bases, with 6 bases spanning the gap.

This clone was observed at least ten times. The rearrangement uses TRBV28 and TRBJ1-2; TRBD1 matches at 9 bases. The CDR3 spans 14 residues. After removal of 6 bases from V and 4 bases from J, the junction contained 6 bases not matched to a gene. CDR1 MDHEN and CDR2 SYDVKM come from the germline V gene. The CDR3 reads CASRVQGATYGYTF. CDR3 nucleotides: TGTGCCAGCAGGGTACAGGGGGCGACCTATGGCTACACCTTC.

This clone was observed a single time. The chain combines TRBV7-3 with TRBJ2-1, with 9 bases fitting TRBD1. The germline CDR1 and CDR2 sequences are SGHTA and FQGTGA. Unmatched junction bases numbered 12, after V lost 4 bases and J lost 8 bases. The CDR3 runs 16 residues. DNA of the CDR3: TGTGCCAGCAGCTCACAGGGGGCGATTAAAATTCATGAGCAGTTCTTC. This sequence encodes CASSSQGAIKIHEQFF.

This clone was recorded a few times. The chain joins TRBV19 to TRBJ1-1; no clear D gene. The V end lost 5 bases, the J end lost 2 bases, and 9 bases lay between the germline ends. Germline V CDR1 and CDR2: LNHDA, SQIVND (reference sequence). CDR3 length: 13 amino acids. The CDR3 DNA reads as TGTGCCAGTAGTTCCCAGATCAACACTGAAGCTTTCTTT. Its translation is CASSSQINTEAFF. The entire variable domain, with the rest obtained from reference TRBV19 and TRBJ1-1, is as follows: DGGITQSPKYLFRKEGQNVTLSCEQNLNHDAMYWYRQDPGQGLRLIYYSQIVNDFQKGDIAEGYSVSREKKESFPLTVTSAQKNPTAFYLCASSSQINTEAFFGQGTRLTVV.

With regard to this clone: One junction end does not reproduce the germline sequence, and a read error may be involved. The chain's CDR3 is CASSLASYTNTQYF. CDR3 coding DNA: TGTGCCAGCAGCTTAGCCTCCTACACAAATACGCAGTATTTT. The chain joins TRBV7-8 to TRBJ2-3; D is undetermined. Germline V gene sequence: CDR1 SGHVS, CDR2 FQNEAQ. The CDR3 runs to 14 residues.

The DNA for the CDR3 is TGTGCCAGCAGCCCCAGACAGGGCCAAAACAATGAGCAGTTCTTC. Protein: CASSPRQGQNNEQFF. The gene calls are TRBV5-8 and TRBJ2-1; the match to TRBD1 covers 7 bases. After removal of 4 bases from V and 5 bases from J, the junction contained 9 bases not matched to a gene. There are 15 residues in the CDR3. Germline values: CDR1 SGHTS, CDR2 YDEGEE.

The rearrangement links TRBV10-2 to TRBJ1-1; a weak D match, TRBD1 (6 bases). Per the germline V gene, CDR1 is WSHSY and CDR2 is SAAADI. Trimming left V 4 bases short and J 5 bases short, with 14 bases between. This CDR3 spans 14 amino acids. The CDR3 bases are TGCGCCAGCAGTGTCCAACAGGGAAGGACTGAAGCTTTCTTT. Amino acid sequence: CASSVQQGRTEAFF.

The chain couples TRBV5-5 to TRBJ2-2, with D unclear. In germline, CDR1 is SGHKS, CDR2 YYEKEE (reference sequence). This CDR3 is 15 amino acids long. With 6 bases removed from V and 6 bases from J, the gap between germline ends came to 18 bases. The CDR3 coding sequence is TGTGCCAGCACCTTATCGCAGGTTTTCGCCGGGGAGCTGTTTTTT. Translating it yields CASTLSQVFAGELFF.

The CDR3 DNA is TGCGCCAGCAGCACAGGGGAGGGATACGAGCAGTACTTC. It specifies CASSTGEGYEQYF. The J gene is TRBJ2-7, the V gene TRBV5-1; perhaps D is TRBD1 or TRBD2 (7 bases each). Germline-derived CDR1 and CDR2 are SGHRS and YFSETQ. CDR3 length: 13 amino acids. The germline V and J ends were trimmed by 4 bases and 4 bases, with 12 bases remaining between them. Full variable domain (rest looked up from reference TRBV5-1 and TRBJ2-7): KAGVTQTPRYLIKTRGQQVTLSCSPISGHRSVSWYQQTPGQGLQFLFEYFSETQRNKGNFPGRFSGRQFSNSRSEMNVSTLELGDSALYLCASSTGEGYEQYFGPGTRLTVT.

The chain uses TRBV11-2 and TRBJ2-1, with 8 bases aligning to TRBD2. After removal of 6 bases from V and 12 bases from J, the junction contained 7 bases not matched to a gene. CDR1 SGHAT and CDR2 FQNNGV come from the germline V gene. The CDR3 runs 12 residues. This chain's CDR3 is CASSQSGGVQFF. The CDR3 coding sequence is TGTGCCAGCAGTCAAAGCGGGGGAGTGCAGTTCTTC.

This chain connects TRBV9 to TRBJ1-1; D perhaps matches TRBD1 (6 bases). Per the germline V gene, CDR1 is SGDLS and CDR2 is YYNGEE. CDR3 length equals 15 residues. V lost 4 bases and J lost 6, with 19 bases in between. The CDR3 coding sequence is TGTGCCAGCAGCTTTCGGGTGGGGGCTAGCGCTGAAGCTTTCTTT. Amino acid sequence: CASSFRVGASAEAFF.

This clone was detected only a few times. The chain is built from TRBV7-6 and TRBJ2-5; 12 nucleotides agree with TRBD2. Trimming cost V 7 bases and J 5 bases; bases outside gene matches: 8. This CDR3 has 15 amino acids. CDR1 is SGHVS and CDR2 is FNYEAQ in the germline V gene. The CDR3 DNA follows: TGTGCCAGCACCCCCCTAGCGGGGGGGGTGGAGACCCAGTACTTC. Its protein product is CASTPLAGGVETQYF.

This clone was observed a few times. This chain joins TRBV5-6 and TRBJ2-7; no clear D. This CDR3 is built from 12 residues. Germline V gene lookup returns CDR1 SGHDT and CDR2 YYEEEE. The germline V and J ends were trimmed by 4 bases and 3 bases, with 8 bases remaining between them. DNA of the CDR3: TGTGCCAGCAGCAGGGCGTTCTACGAGCAGTACTTC. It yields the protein CASSRAFYEQYF.

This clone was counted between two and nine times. CDR3 nucleotides: TGTGCTAGTGGTTCGGGTGCCGAGCAGTTCTTC. It codes for CASGSGAEQFF. The J gene is TRBJ2-1, the V gene TRBV12-5, with D unclear. V was clipped by 4 bases and J by 10 bases, with 8 bases between them. Germline CDR1 and CDR2: LGHNT and FRNRAP. The CDR3 spans 11 residues.